The sequence of this TCR beta chain was determined in a study of T cells after yellow fever vaccination. Overall study: Low-cell-number fractions underwent preparation using SMART-Seq v4 Ultra Low Input.

Overall study findings and caveats: Booster sampling recovered most clones from primary vaccination (less than 97% CD4, approximately 88% CD8). The study found a weaker secondary response that peaked faster, day 5 versus 15.

On this clonotype: Its target is unknown.

5'RACE template switching generated TCR cDNA, adding a universal primer site and UMIs. TCRdb independently ran MiXCR on the 5' RACE reads; one entry per CDR3 protein. The top ten hold about 24% of the sample, which has 300,000 or so distinct CDR3 sequences, 3% to 4.5% seen once. The sample here was PBMCs, taken 5 days after the yellow fever booster vaccination. This TCR came from a man between 18 and 29 years old who received the YFV17D yellow fever vaccine.

For the CDR3, the DNA is TGTGCCAGCAGTTCGAAGGCCGGGACAGGGGGCGAGGAGCAGTACTTC. Protein sequence: CASSSKAGTGGEEQYF. The V call is TRBV7-6, the J call TRBJ2-7, with 12 bases matching TRBD1. The germline CDR1 and CDR2 sequences are SGHVS and FNYEAQ. This CDR3 spans 16 amino acids. Unmatched junction bases numbered 13, after V lost 6 bases and J lost 7 bases.